This T cell receptor beta chain comes out of a study of siplizumab effects on memory and regulatory T cells. Study-level points and caveats: In unstimulated cells, naive T cells appeared more diverse than memory T cells and seemed major alloresponse contributors. Siplizumab gave mappable alloreactive CD4+ clones an average Treg-derived fraction of approximately 69%, against under 35% in controls. Sequences that were alloreactive and traceable to unstimulated CD4+ memory cells were significantly reduced by siplizumab.

As for this clone: As yet, its antigen is unknown.

Each sample yielded around 9.3 x 10^4 assayed TCR templates. The protocol was immunoSEQ multiplex PCR, while the TCRdb copy is restricted to in-frame clones and leaves out a portion. Among around 72,000 clones listed, about 90% were seen once. This CDR3 spans 12 amino acids. V shed 0 bases and J shed 7 bases, with 7 bases lying between them. Germline assignment: CDR1 MGHRA and CDR2 YSYEKL. This receptor was obtained from a human donor in good health. This rearrangement joins TRBV4-1 to TRBJ2-7; D remains unclear. The sequencing sample was made of CD8+ T cells sorted from blood. The CDR3 DNA follows: TGCGCCAGCAGCCAAGATGGAATGGAGCAGTACTTC. Translation gives CASSQDGMEQYF.